Following are 11 T cell receptor beta chains from one sample sequenced in a study of blood T cell repertoires in COVID-19. Generated by immunoSEQ multiplex PCR, the TCRdb table keeps only in-frame clones and is missing some. The sample has 110,000 to 150,000 clones, approximately 88% seen once; the top ten hold about 1.7%. Sequencing was performed on peripheral blood. The receptors here all came from a woman aged 45-65 years with acute or convalescent COVID-19.

The chain is built from TRBV10-3 and TRBJ1-1; no reliable D call. V gave up 4 bases and J gave up 1 base, with 10 bases separating them. CDR1 is ENHRY, CDR2 SYGVKD, per germline. This CDR3 has 14 amino acids. CDR3 in DNA: TGTGCCATCAGTGTAGCGACCGGGAACACTGAAGCTTTCTTT. It codes for CAISVATGNTEAFF.

This clone showed up just once. The V gene is TRBV5-1, the J gene TRBJ2-1, with TRBD2 matching over 10 bases. The ends lost 7 bases at V and 3 bases at J; junction bases unmatched: 7. CDR3 length: 15 amino acids. Germline CDR1 is SGHRS and CDR2 is YFSETQ. CDR3 residues: CASSLAGDNYNEQFF. The CDR3 DNA sequence: TGCGCCAGCTCGCTAGCGGGGGACAACTACAATGAGCAGTTCTTC.

This clone was observed once. The genes are TRBV5-1 and TRBJ2-7; D not resolved. Trimming stripped 0 bases from V and 0 bases from J, with 16 bases between. The CDR3 loop spans 17 amino acids. Germline lookup yields CDR1 SGHRS and CDR2 YFSETQ. DNA of the CDR3: TGCGCCAGCAGCTTGGCCTACAGAGCCGGTAGCTCCTACGAGCAGTACTTC. Residues: CASSLAYRAGSSYEQYF. Combining the CDR3 with reference TRBV5-1 and TRBJ2-7 gives the whole variable domain KAGVTQTPRYLIKTRGQQVTLSCSPISGHRSVSWYQQTPGQGLQFLFEYFSETQRNKGNFPGRFSGRQFSNSRSEMNVSTLELGDSALYLCASSLAYRAGSSYEQYFGPGTRLTVT.

The gene calls are TRBV6-5 and TRBJ2-1, with D perhaps TRBD1 (6 bases). Germline values: CDR1 MNHEY, CDR2 SVGAGI. V was pared by 0 bases and J by 12 bases, with 12 bases between. The CDR3 consists of 13 residues. CDR3 in DNA: TGTGCCAGCAGTTACTCAACTGGACAGTCGCAGTTCTTC. It yields the protein CASSYSTGQSQFF.

The DNA of the CDR3 is TGTGCCAGCAGCCAAGAGTTAGCGAATTCACCCCTCCACTTT. Translating gives CASSQELANSPLHF. V is TRBV4-2 and J is TRBJ1-6; D is unresolved. With 0 bases removed from V and 7 bases from J, the gap between germline ends came to 7 bases. The CDR3 runs to 14 residues. Germline loops: CDR1 LGHNA, CDR2 YNFKEQ.

This chain uses TRBV19 with TRBJ1-4; the D gene is possibly TRBD1 (5 bases). Germline CDR1 and CDR2: LNHDA and SQIVND (reference sequence). This CDR3 is built from 14 residues. V gave up 5 bases and J gave up 7 bases, with 14 bases separating them. The CDR3 spells CASSGHAGGEKLFF. The CDR3 coding sequence is TGTGCCAGTAGTGGACACGCGGGAGGTGAAAAACTGTTTTTT.

The V call is TRBV6-5, the J call TRBJ1-2, with 7 bases matching TRBD1. CDR3 length equals 13 residues. Germline V lookup: CDR1 MNHEY, CDR2 SVGAGI. V lost 5 bases to trimming and J lost 6 bases; unmatched junction nucleotides: 6. The CDR3 bases are TGTGCCAGCAGTAGACAGGGATTTAATGGCTACACCTTC. Its protein product is CASSRQGFNGYTF.

This clone was seen just once. The chain employs TRBV6-1 and TRBJ1-4, with a possible D match to TRBD1 (6 bases). The germline V gene has CDR1 MNHNS and CDR2 SASEGT. Trimming left V 2 bases short and J 7 bases short, with 11 bases between. The CDR3 is 14 residues long. The CDR3 sequence: CASSERARGEKLFF. The CDR3 DNA is TGTGCCAGCAGTGAAAGGGCCAGGGGTGAAAAACTGTTTTTT.

The chain recombines TRBV7-2 with TRBJ1-6; possibly TRBD1 for D (5 bases). CDR1 is SGHTA and CDR2 is FQGNSA in the germline V gene. Trimming cost V 1 base and J 6 bases, with 7 bases left between them. The CDR3 extends over 14 amino acids. The CDR3 nucleotides are TGTGCCAGCAGCTTAGGACAGCTTAATTCACCCCTCCACTTT. Translation gives CASSLGQLNSPLHF. Full variable domain (outside the CDR3, taken from reference TRBV7-2 and TRBJ1-6): GAGVSQSPSNKVTEKGKDVELRCDPISGHTALYWYRQSLGQGLEFLIYFQGNSAPDKSGLPSDRFSAERTGGSVSTLTIQRTQQEDSAVYLCASSLGQLNSPLHFGNGTRLTVT.

The chain joins TRBV5-1 to TRBJ2-3, with 7 bases aligning to TRBD1. Per the germline V gene, CDR1 is SGHRS and CDR2 is YFSETQ. The CDR3 totals 16 residues. The junction had 14 bases not matched to a gene; V was cut back by 5 bases and J by 5 bases. Here the CDR3 reads CASRQFNRGGRDTQYF. The CDR3 region has the DNA TGCGCCAGCAGGCAGTTTAACAGGGGCGGCCGAGATACGCAGTATTTT.

The rearrangement joins TRBV19 to TRBJ2-2, with 7 bases lining up with TRBD1. V trimming: 9 bases; J trimming: 6 bases; junction bases outside the gene matches: 16. The CDR3 length is 16 residues. Germline CDR1 reads LNHDA; CDR2 reads SQIVND (reference sequence). The CDR3 protein is CASRSVRGRDAGELFF. In nucleotides, the CDR3 is TGTGCCAGCCGTTCTGTGAGGGGGCGTGACGCCGGGGAGCTGTTTTTT.